This entry lists 2 T cell receptor beta chains sequenced from one sample in a study of blood T cell repertoires in COVID-19. TCRdb's copy holds only in-frame clones and misses some; the assay was immunoSEQ multiplex PCR. The sample holds hundreds of thousands of clones, about 80% seen once. Sample: peripheral blood. The receptors derive from a man at least 80 years old with acute or convalescent COVID-19.

The rearrangement links TRBV9 to TRBJ2-7; TRBD2 agrees at 12 bases. The CDR3 is made up of 13 amino acids. Trimming took 3 bases from V and 7 from J; bases not matched to a gene: 2. Per germline, CDR1 SGDLS and CDR2 YYNGEE. CDR3 DNA sequence: TGTGCCAGCAGCGCCGGACTAGCGGGAGAGCAGTACTTC. Protein sequence: CASSAGLAGEQYF. The whole variable domain, remainder taken from reference TRBV9 and TRBJ2-7, is DSGVTQTPKHLITATGQRVTLRCSPRSGDLSVYWYQQSLDQGLQFLIQYYNGEERAKGNILERFSAQQFPDLHSELNLSSLELGDSALYFCASSAGLAGEQYFGPGTRLTVT.

V gene TRBV27 combines with J gene TRBJ2-3; 8 nucleotides align to TRBD2. Germline V gives CDR1 MNHEY, CDR2 SMNVEV (reference sequence). The CDR3 sequence is 18 residues long. V lost 4 bases and J lost 5; bases outside the gene matches: 17. CDR3 nucleotides: TGTGCCAGCAGTTCCCCTGGGGAGCGGGGGAGGAGGGAAGATACGCAGTATTTT. This codes for CASSSPGERGRREDTQYF.